This T cell receptor (beta chain) was captured in a study of blood T cell repertoires in COVID-19. The germline gives CDR1 MNHEY, CDR2 SMNVEV (reference sequence). The CDR3 totals 18 residues. Unmatched junction bases numbered 10, after V lost 5 bases and J lost 1 base. TCRdb keeps only in-frame clones here, not all; method: immunoSEQ multiplex PCR. Of 540,000 or so clones listed, around 90% are singletons. V and J are TRBV27 and TRBJ1-5; 11 nucleotides align to TRBD1. The receptor's source is a woman in her forties or fifties with COVID-19, enrolled during active disease. What was sequenced was peripheral blood. The CDR3 sequence is CASSNTRTGGGSNQPQHF. The CDR3 nucleotides read TGTGCCAGCAGTAACACGCGGACAGGGGGCGGAAGCAATCAGCCCCAGCATTTT.